This TCR delta chain was documented in a study of gamma-delta T cells after stem cell transplantation. CDR1 and CDR2 from the germline V gene are TSWWSYY and QGS. V was trimmed by 4 bases and J by 3 bases, leaving 27 bases between them. This CDR3 comprises 20 residues. TCRdb re-identified clones in the RT-PCR reads via CATT. The sample shows some 13,000 delta-chain clones, roughly 30% of them seen only once. The sequence came from a human donor. It is not recorded whose cells these are; they may come from a transplant donor. V and J are TRDV1 and TRDJ2; perhaps TRDD2 as D (6 bases). The sequencing input was gamma-delta T cells. CDR3 amino acids: CALGVFASPPTGGVTAQLFF. CDR3 coding DNA: TGTGCTCTTGGGGTGTTTGCTTCCCCTCCTACGGGCGGGGTGACAGCACAACTCTTCTTT.